This record looks at one TCR beta chain sequence and its context. The data were obtained in a study of blood T cell repertoires in COVID-19. As for the study in general: PBMCs, B-cell-depleted T cells, or T cells were the source of the cDNA or gDNA that made up the material.

In germline, CDR1 is MDHEN, CDR2 SYDVKM. J gave up 2 bases and V 5 bases, and 6 bases lay outside the gene matches. The CDR3 loop spans 15 amino acids. Seattle participants joined during active infection and were tracked over time. In the authors' methods: Reference gene primer amplification yielded estimated nucleated cell counts. Profiling relied on immunoSEQ multiplex PCR, and the TCRdb table lists in-frame clones only, not all of them. The DNA gave D and trimming, while V, J and clone size come from that table. There are under 60,000 clones in the sample; roughly 84% occur only once, and roughly 10% lies in the top ten.

This TCR came from a man between 25 and 39 years old with COVID-19, enrolled during active disease. The specimen sequenced was peripheral blood. The rearrangement uses TRBV28 and TRBJ2-7, with 10 bases aligning to TRBD1. CDR3 sequence reads: CASSQTGGAPYEQYF. The CDR3 region has the DNA TGTGCCAGCAGTCAGACAGGGGGCGCCCCCTACGAGCAGTACTTC.